The sequence of this T cell receptor (beta chain) was determined in a study of blood T cell repertoires in COVID-19. Study information: Samples came from the United States, Italy and Spain, spanning acute and convalescent COVID-19. From T cells, B-cell-depleted T cells, or PBMCs came the material, which was cDNA or gDNA.

V shed 3 bases and J 5 bases; nucleotides not matched to a gene: 12. Germline V CDR1 and CDR2: GTSNPN, SVGIG (reference sequence). The CDR3 is 19 residues long. Under the authors' procedure: Amplification with reference gene primers provided the estimates of nucleated cell counts. Clones were read by immunoSEQ multiplex PCR, and TCRdb kept only the in-frame ones, dropping some. The V and J calls and clone size were taken over from that table, and D and trimming were inferred from the DNA. Counted here are some 53,000 clones, around 90% occurring once; the ten biggest clones make up 2.5% to 4%. The sequence was collected from a human donor in a cohort sampled during active COVID-19. The sample was peripheral blood. The chain is built from TRBV30 and TRBJ2-2; TRBD2 matches at 16 bases. CDR3 sequence: CAWSAWGLAGGPGTGELFF. The CDR3 nucleotides read TGTGCCTGGAGCGCATGGGGACTAGCGGGAGGGCCGGGGACCGGGGAGCTGTTTTTT.